The 21 T cell receptor beta chains below come from one sample, sequenced in a study of shared clonotypes between healthy human individuals. Profiled with immunoSEQ multiplex PCR; TCRdb holds only in-frame clones, not every one. The table shows around 600,000 clones, with 95% to 98% occurring only once. Terminally differentiated effector memory CD45RA+ cells were excluded from the naive CD8 cells, which were CD45RO-negative and positively selected for CCR7. The sequenced material came from naive CD8+ T cells sorted from blood. The receptors here all came from a man aged 25-45 years in good health.

This clone was picked up one time. The chain recombines TRBV5-5 with TRBJ2-7, with TRBD1 matching over 10 bases. This CDR3 has 14 amino acids. The germline gives CDR1 SGHKS, CDR2 YYEKEE (reference sequence). Trimming cost V 3 bases and J 1 base; bases outside gene matches: 1. CDR3 DNA: TGTGCCAGCAGCTCGGGACAGGGGTCCTACGAGCAGTACTTC. It translates to CASSSGQGSYEQYF.

This chain joins TRBV29-1 and TRBJ1-2; D unclear. Per the germline V gene, CDR1 is SQVTM and CDR2 is ANQGSEA. V lost 6 bases, J lost 4 bases, and 15 bases lay in between. The CDR3 length is 13 residues. CDR3 coding DNA: TGCAGCGTCGCCCTCACCGGGTTCTATGGCTACACCTTC. Protein product: CSVALTGFYGYTF.

CDR3: CASSLRPGLAFNTGELFF. CDR3 nucleotides: TGTGCCAGCAGCCTGAGACCGGGACTAGCTTTTAACACCGGGGAGCTGTTTTTT. This chain connects TRBV27 to TRBJ2-2; 9 nucleotides agree with TRBD2. This CDR3 region has 18 residues. Germline V gene lookup returns CDR1 MNHEY and CDR2 SMNVEV (reference sequence). Trimming took 6 bases from V and 2 from J; bases not matched to a gene: 13.

This chain uses TRBV29-1 with TRBJ2-5, with TRBD1 as a possible D gene (7 bases). V gave up 6 bases and J gave up 2 bases, with 16 bases separating them. The CDR3 contains 14 residues. The germline V gene encodes CDR1 SQVTM and CDR2 ANQGSEA. The CDR3 DNA is TGCAGCGTAGCTTCCTCAGGGGGGCAAGAGACCCAGTACTTC. The encoded protein is CSVASSGGQETQYF.

This chain's CDR3 is CASSLALTGGTGELFF. The DNA of the CDR3 is TGCGCCAGCAGCTTGGCCCTGACAGGGGGCACCGGGGAGCTGTTTTTT. The rearrangement joins TRBV5-1 to TRBJ2-2, with 9 bases fitting TRBD1. Germline assignment: CDR1 SGHRS and CDR2 YFSETQ. V was pared by 0 bases and J by 4 bases, with 4 bases of the junction left unmatched. CDR3 length: 16 amino acids.

This chain uses TRBV9 with TRBJ1-2, with D hard to call. Germline V gene data show CDR1 as SGDLS and CDR2 as YYNGEE. V lost 4 bases and J 8 bases, leaving 12 bases between the germline ends. The CDR3 is 12 amino acids. CDR3 coding DNA: TGTGCCAGCAGCACCCCCCCCGGGGGCTACACCTTC. Its protein product is CASSTPPGGYTF. The full variable domain, with the rest looked up from reference TRBV9 and TRBJ1-2, is DSGVTQTPKHLITATGQRVTLRCSPRSGDLSVYWYQQSLDQGLQFLIQYYNGEERAKGNILERFSAQQFPDLHSELNLSSLELGDSALYFCASSTPPGGYTFGSGTRLTVV.

The chain employs TRBV28 and TRBJ1-5, with TRBD1 identical over 9 bases. V dropped 5 bases and J dropped 0; count of bases not matched to a gene: 5. This CDR3 comprises 16 residues. Per the germline V gene, CDR1 is MDHEN and CDR2 is SYDVKM. The CDR3 is CASSGTGGLSNQPQHF. CDR3 nucleotides: TGTGCCAGCAGTGGTACAGGGGGCCTTAGCAATCAGCCCCAGCATTTT.

V is TRBV10-2 and J is TRBJ2-1, with a weak D call TRBD2 (6 bases). This CDR3 comprises 14 residues. Germline V gene data show CDR1 as WSHSY and CDR2 as SAAADI. Trimming removed 5 bases from V and 6 bases from J, with 14 bases in between. Here the CDR3 reads CASSWGVSPNEQFF. CDR3 sequence (DNA): TGCGCCAGCAGTTGGGGGGTATCTCCCAATGAGCAGTTCTTC.

The J gene is TRBJ2-7, the V gene TRBV13; TRBD2 agrees at 7 bases. The CDR3 loop spans 12 amino acids. The J segment lost 6 bases and the V segment lost 5 bases, leaving 4 bases of the junction unmatched. CDR1 is PRHDT and CDR2 is FYEKMQ in the germline V gene (reference sequence). CDR3 in DNA: TGTGCCAGCAGCCAGTCTAGCGGCGAGCAGTACTTC. This gives the protein CASSQSSGEQYF.

V and J are TRBV11-1 and TRBJ2-7; the D is unclear. Deletions cut 5 bases from V and 3 bases from J, with 14 bases between. This CDR3 comprises 14 residues. The germline V gene has CDR1 SGHAT and CDR2 FQDESV (reference sequence). The DNA of the CDR3 is TGTGCCAGCAGCCCCCGCCCAAATCTCTACGAGCAGTACTTC. It specifies CASSPRPNLYEQYF. Together with reference TRBV11-1 and TRBJ2-7, the CDR3 gives the full variable domain: EAEVAQSPRYKITEKSQAVAFWCDPISGHATLYWYRQILGQGPELLVQFQDESVVDDSQLPKDRFSAERLKGVDSTLKIQPAELGDSAMYLCASSPRPNLYEQYFGPGTRLTVT.

The V gene is TRBV18, the J gene TRBJ2-7; D is possibly TRBD2 (6 bases). This CDR3 comprises 16 residues. Per germline, CDR1 KGHSH and CDR2 LQKENI. Trimming took 2 bases from V and 2 from J, leaving 16 bases between them. The CDR3 coding sequence is TGTGCCAGCTCACCAGAGGGGACTGAGTATACCTACGAGCAGTACTTC. Translated, it gives CASSPEGTEYTYEQYF.

J is TRBJ2-7 and V is TRBV10-3, with 7 positions matching TRBD1. CDR3 size: 14 residues. V lost 10 bases to trimming and J lost 0 bases; unmatched junction nucleotides: 9. Germline assignment: CDR1 ENHRY and CDR2 SYGVKD. CDR3 nucleotides: TGTGCCACCAGAAGACAGGGTATCTCCTACGAGCAGTACTTC. Amino acids: CATRRQGISYEQYF.

This sequence joins TRBV9 and TRBJ2-7; TRBD2 is a possible D gene (6 bases). V shed 0 bases and J shed 5 bases, with 12 bases lying between them. The germline V gene has CDR1 SGDLS and CDR2 YYNGEE. The CDR3 has 14 amino acids. CDR3 sequence (DNA): TGTGCCAGCAGCGTAGATGGAGGGATCGACGAGCAGTACTTC. It is translated as CASSVDGGIDEQYF. The complete variable domain, with remaining parts taken from reference TRBV9 and TRBJ2-7, reads DSGVTQTPKHLITATGQRVTLRCSPRSGDLSVYWYQQSLDQGLQFLIQYYNGEERAKGNILERFSAQQFPDLHSELNLSSLELGDSALYFCASSVDGGIDEQYFGPGTRLTVT.

The chain combines TRBV7-9 with TRBJ1-4, with no clear D. CDR1 is SEHNR, CDR2 FQNEAQ, per germline (reference sequence). V was clipped by 5 bases and J by 3 bases, with 13 bases between them. The CDR3 has 15 residues. CDR3 residues: CASSALDGPNEKLFF. The CDR3 DNA reads as TGTGCCAGCAGCGCCCTGGACGGCCCTAATGAAAAACTGTTTTTT. Full variable domain (remainder filled in from reference TRBV7-9 and TRBJ1-4): DTGVSQNPRHKITKRGQNVTFRCDPISEHNRLYWYRQTLGQGPEFLTYFQNEAQLEKSRLLSDRFSAERPKGSFSTLEIQRTEQGDSAMYLCASSALDGPNEKLFFGSGTQLSVL.

The chain links TRBV6-1 to TRBJ1-1; TRBD1 might be the D (5 bases). Trimming left V 2 bases short and J 7 bases short, with 11 bases between. Germline loops: CDR1 MNHNS, CDR2 SASEGT. The CDR3 covers 13 residues. The CDR3 region has the DNA TGTGCCAGCAGTGAATGGGGAGGGGTTGAAGCTTTCTTT. It specifies CASSEWGGVEAFF.

This chain uses TRBV9 with TRBJ2-3; 14 positions match TRBD2. The CDR3 is made up of 19 amino acids. V shed 2 bases, J shed 5 bases, and the junction held 13 bases outside the gene matches. Germline V gene lookup returns CDR1 SGDLS and CDR2 YYNGEE. CDR3 sequence (DNA): TGTGCCAGCAGCGTCACGGGACTAGCGGGGGTAGCCACTCAAGATACGCAGTATTTT. It is translated as CASSVTGLAGVATQDTQYF. Drawing the rest from reference TRBV9 and TRBJ2-3, the complete variable domain is DSGVTQTPKHLITATGQRVTLRCSPRSGDLSVYWYQQSLDQGLQFLIQYYNGEERAKGNILERFSAQQFPDLHSELNLSSLELGDSALYFCASSVTGLAGVATQDTQYFGPGTRLTVL.

This chain connects TRBV4-2 to TRBJ2-5; D is ambiguous. The V and J ends lost 0 bases and 9 bases respectively, with 8 bases between them. This CDR3 has 12 amino acids. CDR1 is LGHNA, CDR2 YNFKEQ, per germline. The CDR3, as DNA: TGTGCCAGCAGCCAAGATTCCGTAGCCCAGTACTTC. Protein sequence: CASSQDSVAQYF.

This clone showed up just once. V gene TRBV11-2 combines with J gene TRBJ2-3; perhaps D is TRBD1 or TRBD2 (5 bases each). The ends were cut back, 5 bases at V and 1 base at J, with 10 bases in the middle. Germline assignment: CDR1 SGHAT and CDR2 FQNNGV. The CDR3 runs to 14 residues. CDR3 nucleotides: TGTGCCAGCAGCCCGCTGGGGGGCACAGATACGCAGTATTTT. Encoded protein: CASSPLGGTDTQYF.

In nucleotides, the CDR3 is TGTGCCAGCAGCGCCTTCATCTACAATGAGCAGTTCTTC. Translated, it gives CASSAFIYNEQFF. The genes are TRBV7-3 and TRBJ2-1; no reliable D call. The V end lost 5 bases, the J end lost 3 bases, and 8 bases lay between the germline ends. CDR3 size: 13 residues. Germline loops: CDR1 SGHTA, CDR2 FQGTGA. Full variable domain (outside the CDR3, taken from reference TRBV7-3 and TRBJ2-1): GAGVSQTPSNKVTEKGKYVELRCDPISGHTALYWYRQSLGQGPEFLIYFQGTGAADDSGLPNDRFFAVRPEGSVSTLKIQRTERGDSAVYLCASSAFIYNEQFFGPGTRLTVL.

The chain uses TRBV28 and TRBJ2-5; D gene uncertain. V was cut by 6 bases and J by 2 bases, with 13 bases left in between. The germline gives CDR1 MDHEN, CDR2 SYDVKM. The CDR3 runs to 14 residues. CDR3 sequence (DNA): TGTGCCAGCAGCGACGACGTGGTTCAAGAGACCCAGTACTTC. As protein: CASSDDVVQETQYF.

The rearrangement uses TRBV5-4 and TRBJ2-7; 8 nucleotides align to TRBD1. The CDR3 runs 15 residues. Germline CDR1 reads SGHNT; CDR2 reads YYREEE (reference sequence). The ends lost 4 bases at V and 3 bases at J; junction bases unmatched: 9. CDR3 protein: CASSANEGQGYEQYF. The CDR3 bases are TGTGCCAGCAGCGCGAATGAAGGACAGGGCTACGAGCAGTACTTC.